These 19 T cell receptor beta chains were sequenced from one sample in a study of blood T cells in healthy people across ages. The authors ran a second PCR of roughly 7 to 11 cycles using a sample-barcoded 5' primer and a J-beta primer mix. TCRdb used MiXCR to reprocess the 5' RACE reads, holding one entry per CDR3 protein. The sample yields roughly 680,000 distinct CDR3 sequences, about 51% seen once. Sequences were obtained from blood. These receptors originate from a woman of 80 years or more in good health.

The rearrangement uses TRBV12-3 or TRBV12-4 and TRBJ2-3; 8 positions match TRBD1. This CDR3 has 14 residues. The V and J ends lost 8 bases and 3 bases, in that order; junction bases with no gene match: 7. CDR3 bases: TGTGCCAGCGCGGCAGGGGGCAGTACAGATACGCAGTATTTT. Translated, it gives CASAAGGSTDTQYF.

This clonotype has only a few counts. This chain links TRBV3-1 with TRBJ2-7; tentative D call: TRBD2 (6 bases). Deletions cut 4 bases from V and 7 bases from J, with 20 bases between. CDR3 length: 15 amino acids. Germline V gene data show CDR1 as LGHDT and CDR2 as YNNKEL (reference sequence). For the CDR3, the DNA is TGTGCCAGCAGCCGGCCGGAGGGAGCGGGCCATGAGCAGTACTTC. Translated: CASSRPEGAGHEQYF.

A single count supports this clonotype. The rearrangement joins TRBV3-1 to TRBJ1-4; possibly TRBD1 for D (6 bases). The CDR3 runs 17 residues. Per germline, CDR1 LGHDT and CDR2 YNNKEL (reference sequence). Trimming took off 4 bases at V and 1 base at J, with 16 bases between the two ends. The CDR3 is CASSLVEGGGTNEKLFF. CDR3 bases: TGTGCCAGCAGCCTAGTTGAAGGGGGAGGAACTAATGAAAAACTGTTTTTT.

The CDR3 protein is CASTRSVGYEQYF. The CDR3 DNA follows: TGTGCCAGCACCAGGTCTGTGGGCTACGAGCAGTACTTC. J is TRBJ2-7 and V is TRBV6-5, with unresolved D. Germline V gives CDR1 MNHEY, CDR2 SVGAGI. The length of the CDR3 is 13 residues. V was trimmed by 7 bases and J by 3 bases, leaving 13 bases between them.

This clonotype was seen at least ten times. The CDR3 DNA is TGCGCCAGCAGCTTGGCCGGGGGAGAGACCCAGTACTTC. The encoded protein is CASSLAGGETQYF. The chain has TRBV5-1 and TRBJ2-5, with a weak D call TRBD2 (6 bases). Germline values: CDR1 SGHRS, CDR2 YFSETQ. V was trimmed by 0 bases and J by 4 bases, leaving 7 bases between them. CDR3 length: 13 amino acids.

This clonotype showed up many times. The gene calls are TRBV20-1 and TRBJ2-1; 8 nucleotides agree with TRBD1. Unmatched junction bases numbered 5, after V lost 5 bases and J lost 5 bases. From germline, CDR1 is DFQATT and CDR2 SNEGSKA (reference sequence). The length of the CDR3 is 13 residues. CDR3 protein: CSAPDRANNEQFF. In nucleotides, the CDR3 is TGCAGTGCTCCGGACAGGGCTAACAATGAGCAGTTCTTC.

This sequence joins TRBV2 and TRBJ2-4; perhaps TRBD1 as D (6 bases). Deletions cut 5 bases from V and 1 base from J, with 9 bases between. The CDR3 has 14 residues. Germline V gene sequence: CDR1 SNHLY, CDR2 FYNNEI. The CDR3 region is CASSSQGAKNIQYF. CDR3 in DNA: TGTGCCAGCAGTAGCCAGGGGGCCAAAAACATTCAGTACTTC.

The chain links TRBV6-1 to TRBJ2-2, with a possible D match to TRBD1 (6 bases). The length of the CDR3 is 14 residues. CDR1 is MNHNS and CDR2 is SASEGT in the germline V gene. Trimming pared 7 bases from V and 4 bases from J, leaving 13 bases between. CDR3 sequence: CASNKRGITGELFF. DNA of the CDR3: TGTGCCAGCAACAAAAGGGGGATCACCGGGGAGCTGTTTTTT.

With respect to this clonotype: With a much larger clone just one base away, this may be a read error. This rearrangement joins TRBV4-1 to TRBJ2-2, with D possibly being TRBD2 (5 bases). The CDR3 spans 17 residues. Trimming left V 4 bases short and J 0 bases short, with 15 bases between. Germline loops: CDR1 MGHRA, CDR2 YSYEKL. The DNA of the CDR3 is TGCGCCAGCAGCCCCAGAAGGGAGAGTTCGAACACCGGGGAGCTGTTTTTT. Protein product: CASSPRRESSNTGELFF.

The CDR3 spells CSVEPASGGDNEQFF. The DNA of the CDR3 is TGCAGCGTTGAGCCGGCTAGCGGGGGGGACAATGAGCAGTTCTTC. V is TRBV29-1 and J is TRBJ2-1, with 12 bases matching TRBD2. The J segment lost 5 bases and the V segment lost 3 bases, leaving 5 bases of the junction unmatched. Germline V lookup: CDR1 SQVTM, CDR2 ANQGSEA. The CDR3 is 15 amino acids.

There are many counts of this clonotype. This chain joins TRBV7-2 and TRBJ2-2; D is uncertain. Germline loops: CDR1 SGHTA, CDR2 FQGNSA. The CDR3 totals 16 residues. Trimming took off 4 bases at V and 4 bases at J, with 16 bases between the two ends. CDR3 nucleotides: TGTGCCAGCAGCTCGATACGGCTAGTGAGCACCGGGGAGCTGTTTTTT. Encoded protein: CASSSIRLVSTGELFF.

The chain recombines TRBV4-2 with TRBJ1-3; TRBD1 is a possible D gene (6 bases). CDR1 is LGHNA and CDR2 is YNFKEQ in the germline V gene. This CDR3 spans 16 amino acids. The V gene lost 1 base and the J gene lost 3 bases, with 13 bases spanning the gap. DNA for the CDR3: TGTGCCAGCAGCCAAGGCCCGGGGGCAGTTGGAAACACCATATATTTT. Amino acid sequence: CASSQGPGAVGNTIYF.

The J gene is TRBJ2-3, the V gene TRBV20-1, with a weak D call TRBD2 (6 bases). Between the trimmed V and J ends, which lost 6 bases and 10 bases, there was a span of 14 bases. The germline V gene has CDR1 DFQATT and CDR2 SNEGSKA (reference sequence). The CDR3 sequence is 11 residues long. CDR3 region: CSAKQGLPQYF. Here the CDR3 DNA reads TGCAGTGCCAAACAAGGACTACCGCAGTATTTT.

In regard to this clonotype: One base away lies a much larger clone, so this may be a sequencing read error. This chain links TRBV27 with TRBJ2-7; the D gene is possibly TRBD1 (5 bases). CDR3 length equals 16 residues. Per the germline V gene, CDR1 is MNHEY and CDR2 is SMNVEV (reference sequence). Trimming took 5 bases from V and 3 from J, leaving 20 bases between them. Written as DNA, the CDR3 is TGTGCCAGCAGTCCGTATGACGCAGGCAGGGACTACGAGCAGTACTTC. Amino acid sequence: CASSPYDAGRDYEQYF.

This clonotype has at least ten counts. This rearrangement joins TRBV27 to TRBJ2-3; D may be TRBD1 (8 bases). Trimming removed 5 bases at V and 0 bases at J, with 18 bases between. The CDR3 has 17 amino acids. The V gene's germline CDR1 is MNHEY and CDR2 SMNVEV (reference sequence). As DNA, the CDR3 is TGTGCCAGCAGTGGGAGGGGGACAGGCAGTAGCACAGATACGCAGTATTTT. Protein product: CASSGRGTGSSTDTQYF.

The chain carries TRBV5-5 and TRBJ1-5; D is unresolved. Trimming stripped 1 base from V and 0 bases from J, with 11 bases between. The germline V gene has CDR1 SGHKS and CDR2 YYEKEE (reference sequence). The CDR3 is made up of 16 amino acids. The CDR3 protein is CASSLMAKDSNQPQHF. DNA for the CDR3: TGTGCCAGCAGCTTGATGGCAAAGGATAGCAATCAGCCCCAGCATTTT.

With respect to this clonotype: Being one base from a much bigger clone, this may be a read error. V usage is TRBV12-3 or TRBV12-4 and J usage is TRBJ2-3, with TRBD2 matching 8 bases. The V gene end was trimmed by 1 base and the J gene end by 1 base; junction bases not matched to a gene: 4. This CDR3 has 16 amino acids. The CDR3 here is CASSLVAGSCTDTQYF. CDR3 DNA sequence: TGTGCCAGCAGTTTAGTAGCGGGAAGCTGCACAGATACGCAGTATTTT.

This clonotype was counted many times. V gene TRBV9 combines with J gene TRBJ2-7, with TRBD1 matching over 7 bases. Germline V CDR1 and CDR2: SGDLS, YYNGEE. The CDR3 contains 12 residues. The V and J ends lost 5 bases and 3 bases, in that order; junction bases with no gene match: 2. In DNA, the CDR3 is TGTGCCAGCAGTAGACAGGGCTACGAGCAGTACTTC. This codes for CASSRQGYEQYF.

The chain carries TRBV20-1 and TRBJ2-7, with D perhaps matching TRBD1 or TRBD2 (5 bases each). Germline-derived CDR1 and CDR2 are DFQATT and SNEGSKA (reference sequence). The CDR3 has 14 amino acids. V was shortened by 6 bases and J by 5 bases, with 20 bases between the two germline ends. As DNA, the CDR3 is TGCAGTGCCCCGGATAGGACGGGGCGGGACGAGCAGTACTTC. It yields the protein CSAPDRTGRDEQYF.